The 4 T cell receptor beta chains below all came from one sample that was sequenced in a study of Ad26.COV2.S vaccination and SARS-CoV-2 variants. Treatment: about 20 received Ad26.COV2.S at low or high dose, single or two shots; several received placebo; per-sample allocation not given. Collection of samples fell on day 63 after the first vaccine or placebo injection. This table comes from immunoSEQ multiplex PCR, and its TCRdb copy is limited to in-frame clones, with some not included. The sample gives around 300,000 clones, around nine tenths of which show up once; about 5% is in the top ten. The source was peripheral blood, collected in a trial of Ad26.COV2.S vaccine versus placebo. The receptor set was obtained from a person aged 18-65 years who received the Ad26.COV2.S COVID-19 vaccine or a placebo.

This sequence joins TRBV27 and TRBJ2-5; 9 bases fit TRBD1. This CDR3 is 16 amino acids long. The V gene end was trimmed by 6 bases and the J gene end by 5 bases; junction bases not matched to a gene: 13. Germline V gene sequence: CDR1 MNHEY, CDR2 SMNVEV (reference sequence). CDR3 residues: CASSLEGQGIWETQYF. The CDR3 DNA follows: TGTGCCAGCAGCCTCGAGGGACAGGGTATCTGGGAGACCCAGTACTTC.

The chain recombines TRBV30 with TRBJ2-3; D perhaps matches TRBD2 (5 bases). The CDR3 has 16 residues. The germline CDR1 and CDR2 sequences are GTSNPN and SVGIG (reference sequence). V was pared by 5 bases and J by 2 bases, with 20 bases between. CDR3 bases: TGTGCCTGGGGTTCGTGGCCGGGGAGACCCACAGATACGCAGTATTTT. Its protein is CAWGSWPGRPTDTQYF. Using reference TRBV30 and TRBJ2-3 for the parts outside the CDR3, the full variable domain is SQTIHQWPATLVQPVGSPLSLECTVEGTSNPNLYWYRQAAGRGLQLLFYSVGIGQISSEVPQNLSASRPQDRQFILSSKKLLLSDSGFYLCAWGSWPGRPTDTQYFGPGTRLTVL.

CDR3 coding DNA: TGTGCCAGCAGCTTGGCCGGGCTAGCCAATATCTACAATGAGCAGTTCTTC. This encodes CASSLAGLANIYNEQFF. J is TRBJ2-1 and V is TRBV5-6; D might be TRBD2 (5 bases). The CDR3 consists of 17 residues. Trimming stripped 0 bases from V and 3 bases from J, with 16 bases between. Germline V CDR1 and CDR2: SGHDT, YYEEEE.

This CDR3 is CASSFSGTGEAFF. As DNA, the CDR3 is TGTGCCAGCAGTTTCTCCGGGACAGGAGAAGCTTTCTTT. This sequence joins TRBV28 and TRBJ1-1, with 8 bases matching TRBD1. Losses at the gene ends were 3 bases for V and 8 bases for J; bases not matched to a gene: 5. CDR3 size: 13 residues. Germline CDR1 and CDR2: MDHEN and SYDVKM.